This is a list of T cell receptor beta chains from one sample in a study of cytomegalovirus exposure and HLA in healthy donors. Sequencing used immunoSEQ multiplex PCR; TCRdb keeps in-frame clones, though not all of them. The table has about 180,000 clones, 76% seen once. Material for sequencing was PBMCs. The receptors here all came from a woman aged 25 to 39 in good health and CMV-seropositive. The CDR3 runs from the conserved cysteine through the conserved F or W. D genes are given only for firm matches. Size values are once, few and many counts, or a class for expanded clones, and some rows have none.

size	V	D	J	CDR3	DNA
NA	TRBV4-1	NA	TRBJ2-5	CASSQAREQETQYF	TGCGCCAGCAGCCAAGCGAGAGAGCAAGAGACCCAGTACTTC
NA	TRBV6-5	NA	TRBJ2-7	CASSYSSRSYEQYF	TGTGCCAGCAGTTACTCATCCAGGTCCTACGAGCAGTACTTC
NA	TRBV9	TRBD2	TRBJ2-1	CASSEWGSSGGVANEQFF	TGTGCCAGCAGCGAGTGGGGTTCGAGCGGGGGCGTAGCTAATGAGCAGTTCTTC
NA	TRBV7-9	NA	TRBJ2-1	CASSLGGLDNEQFF	TGTGCCAGCAGCTTGGGGGGACTGGACAATGAGCAGTTCTTC
NA	TRBV9	NA	TRBJ2-1	CASSVGLVLPNEQFF	TGTGCCAGCAGCGTAGGCCTAGTGCTCCCCAATGAGCAGTTCTTC
NA	TRBV7-2	NA	TRBJ1-1	CASSSRPGKNTEAFF	TGTGCCAGCAGCTCCCGGCCCGGGAAGAACACTGAAGCTTTCTTT
NA	TRBV9	TRBD2	TRBJ2-3	CASSFLPRTSGADTQYF	TGTGCCAGCAGCTTCTTGCCCCGGACTAGCGGGGCAGATACGCAGTATTTT
NA	TRBV13	TRBD2	TRBJ2-1	CASSKPGTSGGLSSYNEQFF	TGTGCCAGCAGCAAACCCGGGACTAGCGGGGGGCTGAGCTCCTACAATGAGCAGTTCTTC
few	TRBV5-1	NA	TRBJ1-2	CASRGGDPAASGYTF	TGCGCCAGCAGGGGCGGGGACCCGGCGGCAAGTGGGTACACCTTC
NA	TRBV6-1	TRBD1	TRBJ1-2	CASSQGLDRAADF	TGTGCCAGCAGTCAAGGCTTGGACAGGGCGGCTGACTTC
NA	TRBV10-3	NA	TRBJ2-1	CAISEGGLFNEQFF	TGTGCCATCAGTGAGGGGGGACTTTTCAATGAGCAGTTCTTC
NA	TRBV28	NA	TRBJ1-1	CASRLLGVAFF	TGTGCCAGCAGATTGCTAGGGGTGGCTTTCTTT
NA	TRBV11-3	NA	TRBJ1-1	CASSLDLALGGLNTEAFF	TGTGCCAGCAGCTTAGATCTAGCCCTAGGAGGCTTGAACACTGAAGCTTTCTTT
NA	TRBV12-5	NA	TRBJ1-3	CVAGNSGNTIYF	TGTGTTGCCGGGAACTCAGGAAACACCATATATTTT
NA	TRBV2	NA	TRBJ2-7	CASRGGLSTDEQYF	TGTGCCAGCAGGGGGGGGCTCTCTACGGACGAGCAGTACTTC
NA	TRBV13	NA	TRBJ2-3	CASSLRTASTDTQYF	TGTGCCAGCAGCTTGAGGACTGCTAGCACAGATACGCAGTATTTT
few	TRBV13	TRBD1	TRBJ2-6	CASSLSGRGTGGSGANVLTF	TGTGCCAGCAGCTTATCGGGGCGAGGGACAGGGGGCTCTGGGGCCAACGTCCTGACTTTC
once	TRBV7-2	NA	TRBJ2-7	CASSLPGTTEQYF	TGTGCCAGCAGCTTGCCAGGAACCACGGAGCAGTACTTC
NA	TRBV14	TRBD2	TRBJ2-7	CASSLLGGSSYEQYF	TGTGCCAGCAGCCTCTTAGGCGGGAGCTCCTACGAGCAGTACTTC
NA	TRBV11-2	TRBD1	TRBJ1-2	CASSPGQGRGYGYTF	TGTGCCAGCAGCCCGGGACAGGGGCGAGGCTATGGCTACACCTTC
NA	TRBV2	NA	TRBJ1-5	CASSDGQPQHF	TGTGCCAGCAGTGACGGTCAGCCCCAGCATTTT
NA	TRBV28	TRBD2	TRBJ2-7	CASNAGGPSYEQYF	TGTGCCAGCAACGCGGGGGGTCCCTCCTACGAGCAGTACTTC
NA	TRBV27	TRBD1	TRBJ1-4	CASSLKFGTGVNEKLFF	TGTGCCAGCAGTTTGAAGTTTGGGACAGGGGTTAATGAAAAACTGTTTTTT
NA	TRBV5-4	TRBD1	TRBJ1-1	CASSLELQGGTEAFF	TGTGCCAGCAGCTTGGAACTCCAGGGGGGCACTGAAGCTTTCTTT
NA	TRBV7-2	TRBD2	TRBJ2-4	CASSWGLAERGIQYF	TGTGCCAGCAGCTGGGGACTAGCCGAACGGGGCATTCAGTACTTC
NA	TRBV7-9	TRBD1	TRBJ1-1	CASRPLLTGGYTEAFF	TGTGCCAGCAGACCCCTCTTGACAGGGGGGTACACTGAAGCTTTCTTT
NA	TRBV7-2	NA	TRBJ2-2	CASSLGKTRFAGELFF	TGTGCCAGCAGCTTAGGGAAGACTAGGTTTGCCGGGGAGCTGTTTTTT
NA	TRBV5-5	NA	TRBJ1-4	CASSLPGGGGEKLFF	TGTGCCAGCAGCCTCCCGGGGGGCGGGGGTGAAAAACTGTTTTTT
NA	TRBV19	NA	TRBJ1-5	CASSNPPNQPQHF	TGTGCCAGTAGTAATCCCCCAAATCAGCCCCAGCATTTT
NA	TRBV5-1	TRBD1	TRBJ2-7	CASSLRTGNYEQYF	TGCGCCAGCAGCTTGCGGACAGGAAATTACGAGCAGTACTTC
NA	TRBV10-3	TRBD1	TRBJ2-3	CAISEGTGDPDTQYF	TGTGCCATCAGTGAGGGGACAGGGGATCCAGATACGCAGTATTTT
NA	TRBV7-9	TRBD1	TRBJ1-2	CASSLAVPTGDYGYTF	TGTGCCAGCAGCTTAGCGGTTCCGACAGGGGACTATGGCTACACCTTC
NA	TRBV4-1	TRBD1	TRBJ1-2	CASSQAGQGASVTF	TGCGCCAGCAGCCAAGCTGGACAGGGGGCGAGTGTCACCTTC
NA	TRBV7-2	TRBD2	TRBJ2-5	CASSRTSGPRVETQYF	TGTGCCAGCAGTCGGACTAGCGGTCCCCGCGTGGAGACCCAGTACTTC
NA	TRBV18	NA	TRBJ2-1	CASQLRMGADNEQFF	TGTGCCAGCCAGCTAAGGATGGGGGCTGACAATGAGCAGTTCTTC
NA	TRBV18	TRBD2	TRBJ2-1	CASSPPASGGVHNEQFF	TGTGCCAGCTCACCACCTGCTAGCGGGGGGGTACACAATGAGCAGTTCTTC
NA	TRBV10-3	TRBD2	TRBJ2-3	CAISERGGTDTQYF	TGTGCCATCAGTGAACGGGGGGGCACAGATACGCAGTATTTT
NA	TRBV30	NA	TRBJ2-7	CAWGDRELWEQYF	TGTGCCTGGGGGGACCGGGAGCTCTGGGAGCAGTACTTC
NA	TRBV5-1	NA	TRBJ1-4	CASSRWTEPNEKLFF	TGCGCCAGCAGCCGATGGACAGAGCCTAATGAAAAACTGTTTTTT
NA	TRBV7-8	TRBD1	TRBJ2-2	CASSTHRGNTGELFF	TGTGCCAGCAGCACCCACAGGGGAAACACCGGGGAGCTGTTTTTT
NA	TRBV27	NA	TRBJ1-1	CASSPSRVDEAFF	TGTGCCAGCAGTCCCTCGAGGGTTGATGAAGCTTTCTTT
NA	TRBV19	NA	TRBJ1-2	CASSLAGAYGYTF	TGTGCCAGTAGTTTAGCAGGGGCGTATGGCTACACCTTC
NA	TRBV2	NA	TRBJ2-7	CASSEMRGPSYEQYF	TGTGCCAGCAGTGAGATGCGGGGCCCCTCCTACGAGCAGTACTTC
few	TRBV2	NA	TRBJ2-2	CASSIDRRRAGELFF	TGTGCCAGCAGTATAGACAGACGACGCGCCGGGGAGCTGTTTTTT
NA	TRBV5-1	NA	TRBJ2-3	CASSLMQGSDTQYF	TGCGCCAGCAGCTTGATGCAGGGGTCAGATACGCAGTATTTT
NA	TRBV6-1	NA	TRBJ2-7	CASSEQSALPHEQYF	TGTGCCAGCAGTGAACAATCTGCACTGCCCCACGAGCAGTACTTC
NA	TRBV6-5	TRBD1	TRBJ1-2	CASSRQGANYGYTF	TGTGCCAGCAGTCGACAGGGAGCTAACTATGGCTACACCTTC
NA	TRBV30	NA	TRBJ2-1	CAWNQYNEQFF	TGTGCCTGGAACCAGTACAATGAGCAGTTCTTC
NA	TRBV19	TRBD1	TRBJ2-2	CASSIDLTGGYTGELFF	TGTGCCAGTAGTATAGACCTCACAGGGGGGTACACCGGGGAGCTGTTTTTT
NA	TRBV6-1	TRBD1	TRBJ2-3	CATRGSLGATDTQYF	TGTGCCACCAGGGGGTCTCTAGGGGCCACAGATACGCAGTATTTT
few	TRBV7-3	TRBD2	TRBJ2-3	CASSIGPLLAGGIITDTQYF	TGTGCCAGCAGCATAGGCCCTCTACTAGCGGGGGGGATAATCACAGATACGCAGTATTTT
NA	TRBV28	TRBD1	TRBJ1-4	CASSSPGGGEEKLFF	TGTGCCAGCAGTTCCCCGGGAGGGGGCGAGGAAAAACTGTTTTTT
NA	TRBV28	TRBD2	TRBJ2-7	CASSRVSGGGYEQYF	TGTGCCAGCAGCAGGGTCAGCGGGGGGGGCTACGAGCAGTACTTC
NA	TRBV4-3	TRBD1	TRBJ2-6	CASRGAGGPSGANVLTF	TGCGCCAGCAGAGGGGCAGGGGGACCCTCTGGGGCCAACGTCCTGACTTTC
few	TRBV11-2	NA	TRBJ2-7	CASSLRAGRNEQYF	TGTGCCAGCAGCTTAAGGGCAGGGCGGAACGAGCAGTACTTC
NA	TRBV7-9	NA	TRBJ1-1	CASSFPVNTEAFF	TGTGCCAGCAGCTTCCCCGTGAACACTGAAGCTTTCTTT
NA	TRBV27	TRBD1	TRBJ2-7	CASSLDGTAYSYEQYF	TGTGCCAGCAGTTTGGACGGGACAGCGTACTCCTACGAGCAGTACTTC
NA	TRBV7-2	TRBD1	TRBJ1-2	CASSFVQGVDGYTF	TGTGCCAGCAGCTTCGTACAGGGGGTCGACGGCTACACCTTC
NA	TRBV18	NA	TRBJ1-1	CASSPRGADMNTEAFF	TGTGCCAGCTCACCCAGGGGAGCTGACATGAACACTGAAGCTTTCTTT